This TCR beta chain appears in the sequencing data of a study of OX40 agonist ivuxolimab in advanced cancers. For the study in its entirety: Ivuxolimab, which targeted the costimulatory receptor OX40 (CD134), was an agonistic, fully human IgG2 monoclonal antibody. The monotherapy dose-escalation portion (N of about 49 patients) of the phase I ivuxolimab trial is reported in the paper. Of the 50 or so patients in dose escalation, about 20 had hepatocellular carcinoma, some 15 had melanoma, 9 had renal cell carcinoma and 9 had head and neck cancer. Intravenous ivuxolimab was administered to patients every 2 weeks at six dose levels: 0.01, 0.1, 0.3, 1.5, 3 and 10 mg/kg. The purpose of peripheral TCRbeta sequencing was to test whether ivuxolimab changed TCR sequence diversity and led to clonal T-cell expansion. Partial responses were achieved by three dose-escalation patients, of whom one had hepatocellular carcinoma and two had cutaneous melanoma. Prior anti-PD-1, anti-PD-L1 or anti-CTLA-4 therapy was permitted, and checkpoint inhibitors had been received by less than 45% of dose-escalation patients. In the dose-escalation cohort, more than 80% of patients were male, and the mean age was around 65 years with a range of roughly 20 to 85. The study at large found these results: After ivuxolimab, CD8+ T cells had more expanded clones than CD4+ T cells on average. The antigen specificity of the peripheral T cells that underwent clonal expansion was not determined. In partial responders in the 0.1-3.0 mg/kg groups, normalized peripheral clonal expansion was found to be among the lowest, especially among CD8+ T cells. Low levels of normalized T-cell clonal expansion were also seen in some patients who did not respond. Clonal expansion of both CD4+ and CD8+ blood T cells was observed from baseline to week 6 at doses 0.1 to 3.0 mg/kg.

Patients with a history of autoimmune disease or receiving systemic immunosuppression were excluded from the trial. In every dose cohort, peripheral blood was drawn for TCR sequencing at baseline, cycle 4 day 1, and cycle 7 day 1. The samples were drawn from a first-in-human, open-label, multicenter phase I dose-escalation trial of ivuxolimab. Adults with locally advanced or metastatic melanoma, renal cell, hepatocellular, or head and neck squamous cell carcinoma were enrolled in the trial. Before TCR sequencing, CD4+ T cells and CD8+ T cells from peripheral blood were sorted into separate populations. A word on this clone: Its cognate antigen has yet to be identified. Base qualities are not at hand, and no much larger clone is one base apart.

Genomic DNA was extracted from sorted cells for sequencing of the TCRbeta CDR3 region. The immunoSEQ Assay was used to sequence the TCRbeta CDR3 regions. TCRdb obtained this table from immuneACCESS and retained in-frame rearrangements with V and J assigned. These tables miss some clones; where compared with another copy, unresolved V genes account for less than half of the shortfall, and the remainder is unexplained. In this sample the table shows tens of thousands of clones, 60% to 85% of which occur a single time. Clones ranked in the top ten supply 16% of the sample. The input for sequencing was CD4+ or CD8+ T cells sorted from blood, taken in a trial of the OX40 agonist ivuxolimab. The sequence derives from an adult with an advanced solid tumor such as melanoma, head and neck, liver or kidney cancer.

The nucleotide sequence reads TGTGCCAGTTGGACCCGGGACAGCAATCAGCCCCAGCATTTT. Protein translation: CASWTRDSNQPQHF. The V gene is TRBV19 and the J gene is TRBJ1-5, and perhaps TRBD1 as D gene, on 5 matching bases. V and J lose 8 bases and 1 base, and a span of 12 bases separates them. CDR1 and CDR2 (LNHDA, SQIVND) derive from the germline V gene (reference sequence). The CDR3 goes from the cysteine to the phenylalanine over 14 residues. Solely the CDR3 DNA is kept, with 42 bases framed from the first base.